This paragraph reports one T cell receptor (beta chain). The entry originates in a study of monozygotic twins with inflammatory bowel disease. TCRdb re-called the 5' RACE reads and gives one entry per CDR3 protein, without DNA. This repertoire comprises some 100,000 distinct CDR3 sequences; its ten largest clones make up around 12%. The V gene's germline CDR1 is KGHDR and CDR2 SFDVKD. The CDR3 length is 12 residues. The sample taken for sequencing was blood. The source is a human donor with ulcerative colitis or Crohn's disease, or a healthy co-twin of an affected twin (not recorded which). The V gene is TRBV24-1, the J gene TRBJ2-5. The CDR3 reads CATSAAQETQYF.